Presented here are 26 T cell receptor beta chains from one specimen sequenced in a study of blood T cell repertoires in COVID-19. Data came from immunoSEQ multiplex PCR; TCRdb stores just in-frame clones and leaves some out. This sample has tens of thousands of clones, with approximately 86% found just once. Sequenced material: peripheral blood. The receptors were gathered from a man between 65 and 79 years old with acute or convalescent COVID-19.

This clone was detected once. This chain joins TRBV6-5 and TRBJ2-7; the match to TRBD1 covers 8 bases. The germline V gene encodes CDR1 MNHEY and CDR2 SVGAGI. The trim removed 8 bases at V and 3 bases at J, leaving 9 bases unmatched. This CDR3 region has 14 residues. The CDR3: CASADRGGGYEQYF. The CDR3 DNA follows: TGTGCCAGCGCTGACAGGGGAGGCGGCTACGAGCAGTACTTC.

The CDR3 DNA is TGTGCCAGCAGTGACTCCGGGGCTAGCGGAAGCACAGATACGCAGTATTTT. This encodes CASSDSGASGSTDTQYF. The chain links TRBV2 to TRBJ2-3, with TRBD2 identical over 7 bases. Germline-derived CDR1 and CDR2 are SNHLY and FYNNEI. The CDR3 is made up of 17 amino acids. The V segment lost 3 bases and the J segment 0 bases; nucleotides outside the gene matches: 9.

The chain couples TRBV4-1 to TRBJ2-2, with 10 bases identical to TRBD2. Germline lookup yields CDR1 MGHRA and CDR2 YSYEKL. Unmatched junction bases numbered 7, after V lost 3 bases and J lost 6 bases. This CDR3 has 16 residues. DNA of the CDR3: TGCGCCAGCAGCCACCAGCGGGGGGGCCGTTCCGGGGAGCTGTTTTTT. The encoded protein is CASSHQRGGRSGELFF.

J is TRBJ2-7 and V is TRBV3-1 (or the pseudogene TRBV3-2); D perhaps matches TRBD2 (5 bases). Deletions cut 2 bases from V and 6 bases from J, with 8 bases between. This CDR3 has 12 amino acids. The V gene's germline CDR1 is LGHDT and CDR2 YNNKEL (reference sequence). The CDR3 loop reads CASSQWRAEQYF. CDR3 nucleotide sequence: TGTGCCAGCAGCCAATGGCGGGCCGAGCAGTACTTC.

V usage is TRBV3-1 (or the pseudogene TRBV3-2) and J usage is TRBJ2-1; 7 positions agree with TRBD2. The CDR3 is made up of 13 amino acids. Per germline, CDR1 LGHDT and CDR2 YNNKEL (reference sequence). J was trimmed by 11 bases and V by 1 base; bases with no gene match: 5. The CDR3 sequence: CASSQVRLAQQFF. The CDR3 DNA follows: TGTGCCAGCAGCCAAGTTCGACTAGCACAGCAGTTCTTC.

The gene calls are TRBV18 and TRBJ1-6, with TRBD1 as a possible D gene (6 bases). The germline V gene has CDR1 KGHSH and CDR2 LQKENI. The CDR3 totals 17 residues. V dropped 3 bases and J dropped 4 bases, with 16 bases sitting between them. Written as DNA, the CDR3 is TGTGCCAGCTCACCTGGAGAGGGGGACCGGTATAATTCACCCCTCCACTTT. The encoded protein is CASSPGEGDRYNSPLHF. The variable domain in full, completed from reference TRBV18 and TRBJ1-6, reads NAGVMQNPRHLVRRRGQEARLRCSPMKGHSHVYWYRQLPEEGLKFMVYLQKENIIDESGMPKERFSAEFPKEGPSILRIQQVVRGDSAAYFCASSPGEGDRYNSPLHFGNGTRLTVT.

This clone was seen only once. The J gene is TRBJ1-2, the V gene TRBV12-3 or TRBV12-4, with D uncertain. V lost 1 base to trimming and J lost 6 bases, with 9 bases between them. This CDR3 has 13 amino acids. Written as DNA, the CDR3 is TGTGCCAGCAGTTTAGACATGGCGGATGGCTACACCTTC. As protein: CASSLDMADGYTF.

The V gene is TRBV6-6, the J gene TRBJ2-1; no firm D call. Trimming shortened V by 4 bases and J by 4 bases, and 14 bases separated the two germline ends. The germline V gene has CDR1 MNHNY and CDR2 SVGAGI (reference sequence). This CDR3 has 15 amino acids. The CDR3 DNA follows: TGTGCCAGCAGTTTGGGCAACCGCATATACAATGAGCAGTTCTTC. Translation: CASSLGNRIYNEQFF.

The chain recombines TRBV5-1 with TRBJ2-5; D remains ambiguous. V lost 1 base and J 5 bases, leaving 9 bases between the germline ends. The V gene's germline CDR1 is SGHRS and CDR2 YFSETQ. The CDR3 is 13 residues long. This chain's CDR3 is CASSLSPRETQYF. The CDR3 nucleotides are TGCGCCAGCAGCTTGAGCCCTCGGGAGACCCAGTACTTC.

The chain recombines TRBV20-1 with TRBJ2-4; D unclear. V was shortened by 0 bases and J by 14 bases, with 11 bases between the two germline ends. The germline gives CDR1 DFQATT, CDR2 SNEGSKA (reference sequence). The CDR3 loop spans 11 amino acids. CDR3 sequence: CSAREWAHEYF. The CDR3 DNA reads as TGCAGTGCTAGAGAATGGGCACATGAGTACTTC.

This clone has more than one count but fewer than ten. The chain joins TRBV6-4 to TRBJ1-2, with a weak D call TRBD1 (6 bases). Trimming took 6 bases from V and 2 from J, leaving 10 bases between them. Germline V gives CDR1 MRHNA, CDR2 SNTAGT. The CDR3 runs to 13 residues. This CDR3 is CASSMDSNYGYTF. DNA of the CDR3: TGTGCCAGCAGCATGGACAGCAACTATGGCTACACCTTC.

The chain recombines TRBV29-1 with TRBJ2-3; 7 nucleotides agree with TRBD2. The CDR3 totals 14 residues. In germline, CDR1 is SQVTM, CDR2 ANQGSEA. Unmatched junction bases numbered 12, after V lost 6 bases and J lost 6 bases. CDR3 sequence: CSVDGGGVGDTQYF. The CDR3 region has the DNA TGCAGCGTGGATGGTGGGGGGGTAGGGGATACGCAGTATTTT.

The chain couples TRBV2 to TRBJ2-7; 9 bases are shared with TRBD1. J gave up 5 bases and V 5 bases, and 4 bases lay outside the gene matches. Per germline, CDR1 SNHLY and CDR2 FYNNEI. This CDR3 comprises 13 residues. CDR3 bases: TGTGCCAGCAGTAGACAGGGGGGGAACGAGCAGTACTTC. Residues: CASSRQGGNEQYF.

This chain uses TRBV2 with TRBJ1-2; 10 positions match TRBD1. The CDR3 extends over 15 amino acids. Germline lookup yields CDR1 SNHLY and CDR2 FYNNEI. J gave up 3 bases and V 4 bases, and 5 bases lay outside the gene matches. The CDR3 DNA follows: TGTGCCAGCAGTGGGGAGGACAGGGGGGACTATGGCTACACCTTC. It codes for CASSGEDRGDYGYTF.

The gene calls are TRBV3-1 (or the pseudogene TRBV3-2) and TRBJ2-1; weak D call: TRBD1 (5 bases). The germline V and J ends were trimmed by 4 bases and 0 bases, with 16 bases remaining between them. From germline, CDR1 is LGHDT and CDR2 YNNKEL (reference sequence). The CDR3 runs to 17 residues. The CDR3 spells CASSPPSGRDSYNEQFF. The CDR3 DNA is TGTGCCAGCAGCCCCCCCTCGGGCAGGGACTCCTACAATGAGCAGTTCTTC.

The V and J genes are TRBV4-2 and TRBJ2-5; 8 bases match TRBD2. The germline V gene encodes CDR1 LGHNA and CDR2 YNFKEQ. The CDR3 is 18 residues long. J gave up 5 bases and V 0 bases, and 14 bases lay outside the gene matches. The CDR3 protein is CASSQDGSGGPRGETQYF. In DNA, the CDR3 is TGTGCCAGCAGCCAAGATGGCAGCGGGGGCCCGAGGGGGGAGACCCAGTACTTC.

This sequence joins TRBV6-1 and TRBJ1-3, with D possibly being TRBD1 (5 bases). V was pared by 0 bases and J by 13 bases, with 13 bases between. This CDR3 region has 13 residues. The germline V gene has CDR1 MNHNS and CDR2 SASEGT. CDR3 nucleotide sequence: TGTGCCAGCAGTGAAGCGCCGGCAGGGCGGATATATTTT. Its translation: CASSEAPAGRIYF.

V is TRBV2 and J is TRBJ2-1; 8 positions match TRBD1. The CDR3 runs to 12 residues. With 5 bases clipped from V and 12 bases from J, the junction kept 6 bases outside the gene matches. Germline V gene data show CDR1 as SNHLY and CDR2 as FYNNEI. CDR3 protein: CASSFTGGLQFF. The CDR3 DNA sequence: TGTGCCAGCAGTTTCACAGGGGGATTGCAGTTCTTC. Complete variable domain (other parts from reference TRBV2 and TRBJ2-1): EPEVTQTPSHQVTQMGQEVILRCVPISNHLYFYWYRQILGQKVEFLVSFYNNEISEKSEIFDDQFSVERPDGSNFTLKIRSTKLEDSAMYFCASSFTGGLQFFGPGTRLTVL.

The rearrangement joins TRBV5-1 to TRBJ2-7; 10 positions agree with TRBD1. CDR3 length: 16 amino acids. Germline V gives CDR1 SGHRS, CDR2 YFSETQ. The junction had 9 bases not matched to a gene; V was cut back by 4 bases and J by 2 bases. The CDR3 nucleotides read TGCGCCAGCAGCATCCAGACAGGGGGCGCCCCCTACGAGCAGTACTTC. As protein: CASSIQTGGAPYEQYF.

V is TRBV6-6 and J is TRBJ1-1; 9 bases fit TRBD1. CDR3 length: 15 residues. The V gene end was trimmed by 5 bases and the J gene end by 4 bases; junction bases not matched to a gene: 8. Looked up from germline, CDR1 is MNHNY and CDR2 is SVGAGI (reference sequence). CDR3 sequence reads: CASSREQGAVTEAFF. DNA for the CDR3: TGTGCCAGCAGTCGCGAACAGGGGGCGGTCACTGAAGCTTTCTTT.

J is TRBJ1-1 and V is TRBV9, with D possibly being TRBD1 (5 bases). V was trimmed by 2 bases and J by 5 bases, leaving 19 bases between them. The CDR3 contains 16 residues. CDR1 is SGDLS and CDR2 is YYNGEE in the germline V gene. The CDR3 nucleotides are TGTGCCAGCAGCGTGGGATCTTGGGGCGTTAGGACTGAAGCTTTCTTT. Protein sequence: CASSVGSWGVRTEAFF.

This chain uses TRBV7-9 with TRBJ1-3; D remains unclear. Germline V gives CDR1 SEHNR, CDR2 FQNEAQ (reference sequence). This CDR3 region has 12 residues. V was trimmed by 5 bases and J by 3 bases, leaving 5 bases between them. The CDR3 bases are TGTGCCAGCAGCCGAGGTGGAAACACCATATATTTT. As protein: CASSRGGNTIYF.

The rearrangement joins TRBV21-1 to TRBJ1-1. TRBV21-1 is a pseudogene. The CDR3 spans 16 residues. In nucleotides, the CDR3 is TGTGCCAGCAGCAAATTACCCCTGTGCGGGGACACTGAAGCTTTCTTT. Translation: CASSKLPLCGDTEAFF.

Here the CDR3 DNA reads TGCGCCAGCAGCCGGGGACAGGGATATGGCTACACCTTC. Protein product: CASSRGQGYGYTF. This rearrangement joins TRBV5-1 to TRBJ1-2, with 9 positions matching TRBD1. The CDR3 consists of 13 residues. Germline CDR1 SGHRS, CDR2 YFSETQ. V dropped 4 bases and J dropped 5; count of bases not matched to a gene: 3.

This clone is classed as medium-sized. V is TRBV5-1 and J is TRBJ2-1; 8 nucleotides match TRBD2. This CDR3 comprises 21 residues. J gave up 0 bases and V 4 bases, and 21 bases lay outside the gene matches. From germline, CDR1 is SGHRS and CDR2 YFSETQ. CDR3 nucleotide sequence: TGCGCCAGCAGCCCTAACCCCCGAGGCGGGGGGACGCTGAGCTCCTACAATGAGCAGTTCTTC. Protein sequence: CASSPNPRGGGTLSSYNEQFF. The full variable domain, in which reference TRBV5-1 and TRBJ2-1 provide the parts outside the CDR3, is KAGVTQTPRYLIKTRGQQVTLSCSPISGHRSVSWYQQTPGQGLQFLFEYFSETQRNKGNFPGRFSGRQFSNSRSEMNVSTLELGDSALYLCASSPNPRGGGTLSSYNEQFFGPGTRLTVL.

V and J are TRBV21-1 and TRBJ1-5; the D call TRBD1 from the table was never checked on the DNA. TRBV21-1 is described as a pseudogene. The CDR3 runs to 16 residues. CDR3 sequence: CASSPRTVRDDQPQHF. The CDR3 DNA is TGTGCCAGCAGCCCTCGGACAGTGAGGGACGATCAGCCCCAGCATTTT.